The present T cell receptor (beta chain) was sequenced within a study of cytomegalovirus exposure and HLA in healthy donors. Study observations and caveats: Sequences of the TCR beta chain were said to predict the HLA-A and HLA-B alleles of most subjects accurately.

Germline lookup yields CDR1 SGHRS and CDR2 YFSETQ. The germline V and J ends were trimmed by 2 bases and 5 bases, with 13 bases remaining between them. This CDR3 is built from 15 residues. Primers: 60 Vbeta forward and 13 Jbeta reverse. Data came from immunoSEQ multiplex PCR; TCRdb stores just in-frame clones and leaves some out. The table has approximately 170,000 clones, roughly 80% seen once. Regarding this clone: The antigen remains undetermined.

This chain joins TRBV5-1 and TRBJ1-4; D perhaps matches TRBD1 (5 bases). Sequencing was carried out using PBMCs. The sequence derives from a man in his fifties or sixties in good health and CMV-seropositive. The CDR3 nucleotides are TGCGCCAGCAGCTTACGGGGGTCGTTCAATGAAAAACTGTTTTTT. Protein sequence: CASSLRGSFNEKLFF.